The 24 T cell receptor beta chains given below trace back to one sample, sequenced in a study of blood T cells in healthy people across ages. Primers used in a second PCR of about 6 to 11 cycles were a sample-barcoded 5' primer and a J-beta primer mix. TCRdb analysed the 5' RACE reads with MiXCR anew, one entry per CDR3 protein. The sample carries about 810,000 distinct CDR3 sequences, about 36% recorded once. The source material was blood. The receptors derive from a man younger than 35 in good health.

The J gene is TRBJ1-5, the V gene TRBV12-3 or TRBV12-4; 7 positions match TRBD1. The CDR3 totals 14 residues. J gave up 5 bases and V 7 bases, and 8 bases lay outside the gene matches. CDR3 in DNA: TGTGCCAGCACGACAGGGCAGGGGGATCAGCCCCAGCATTTT. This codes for CASTTGQGDQPQHF.

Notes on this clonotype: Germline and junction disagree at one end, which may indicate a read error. CDR3 amino acids: CASSLGGSNTEAFF. The CDR3 DNA follows: TGCGCCAGCAGCTTGGGGGGGTCGAACACTGAAGCTTTCTTT. This chain joins TRBV12-3 or TRBV12-4 and TRBJ1-1; a possible D gene is TRBD1 (5 bases). The CDR3 has 14 amino acids.

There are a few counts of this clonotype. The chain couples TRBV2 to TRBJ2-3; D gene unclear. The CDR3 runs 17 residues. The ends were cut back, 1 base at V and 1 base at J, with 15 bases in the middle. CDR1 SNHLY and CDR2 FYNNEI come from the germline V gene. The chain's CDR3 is CASSEEPSEWGTDTQYF. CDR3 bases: TGTGCCAGCAGTGAAGAACCGTCTGAGTGGGGCACAGATACGCAGTATTTT.

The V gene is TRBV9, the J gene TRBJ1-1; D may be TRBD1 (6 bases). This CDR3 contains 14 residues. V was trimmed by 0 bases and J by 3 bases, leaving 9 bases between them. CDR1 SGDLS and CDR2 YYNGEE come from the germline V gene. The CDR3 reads CASSVAGAHTEAFF. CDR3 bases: TGTGCCAGCAGCGTAGCAGGGGCCCACACTGAAGCTTTCTTT.

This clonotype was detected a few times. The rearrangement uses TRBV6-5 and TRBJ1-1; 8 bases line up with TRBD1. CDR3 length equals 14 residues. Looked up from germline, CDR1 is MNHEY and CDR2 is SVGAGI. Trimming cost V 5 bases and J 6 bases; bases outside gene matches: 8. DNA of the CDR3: TGTGCCAGCAGTCAACTGGACAGGGACGCTGAAGCTTTCTTT. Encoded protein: CASSQLDRDAEAFF.

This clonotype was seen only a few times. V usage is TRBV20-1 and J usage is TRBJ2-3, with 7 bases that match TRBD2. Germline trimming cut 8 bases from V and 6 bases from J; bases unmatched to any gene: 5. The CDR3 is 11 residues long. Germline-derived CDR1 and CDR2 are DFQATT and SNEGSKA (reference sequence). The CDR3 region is CSPSGRDTQYF. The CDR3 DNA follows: TGCAGTCCTTCCGGGAGGGATACGCAGTATTTT.

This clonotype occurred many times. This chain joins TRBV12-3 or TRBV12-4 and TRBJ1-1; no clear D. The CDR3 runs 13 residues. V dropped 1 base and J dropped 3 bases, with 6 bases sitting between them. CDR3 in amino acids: CASSLGQDTEAFF. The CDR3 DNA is TGTGCCAGCAGTTTAGGGCAGGACACTGAAGCTTTCTTT.

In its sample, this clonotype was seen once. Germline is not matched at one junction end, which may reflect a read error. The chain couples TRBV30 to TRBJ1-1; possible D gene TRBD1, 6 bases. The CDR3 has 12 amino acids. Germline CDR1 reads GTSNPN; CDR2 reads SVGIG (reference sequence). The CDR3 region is CAGRGGGTEAFF. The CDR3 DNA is TGTGCCGGGAGGGGGGGGGGCACTGAAGCTTTCTTT. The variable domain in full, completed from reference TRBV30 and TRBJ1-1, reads SQTIHQWPATLVQPVGSPLSLECTVEGTSNPNLYWYRQAAGRGLQLLFYSVGIGQISSEVPQNLSASRPQDRQFILSSKKLLLSDSGFYLCAGRGGGTEAFFGQGTRLTVV.

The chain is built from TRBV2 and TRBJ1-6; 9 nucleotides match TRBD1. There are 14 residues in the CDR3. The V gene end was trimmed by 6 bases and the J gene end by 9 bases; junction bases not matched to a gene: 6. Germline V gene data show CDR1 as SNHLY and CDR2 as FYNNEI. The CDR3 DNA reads TGTGCCAGCAGCGTGGACAGGGGAATTTCACCCCTCCACTTT. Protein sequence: CASSVDRGISPLHF.

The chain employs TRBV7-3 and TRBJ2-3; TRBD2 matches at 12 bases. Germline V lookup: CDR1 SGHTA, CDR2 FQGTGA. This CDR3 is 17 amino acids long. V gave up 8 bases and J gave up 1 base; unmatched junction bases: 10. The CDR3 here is CASGSSGGAGRTDTQYF. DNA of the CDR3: TGTGCCAGCGGATCTAGCGGGGGGGCAGGTCGCACAGATACGCAGTATTTT.

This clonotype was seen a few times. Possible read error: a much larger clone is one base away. The CDR3 is CASGRTAKNIQYF. The CDR3 DNA is TGTGCCAGCGGGAGGACGGCCAAAAACATTCAGTACTTC. The rearrangement links TRBV12-3 or TRBV12-4 to TRBJ2-4, with D perhaps matching TRBD2 (6 bases). V lost 8 bases and J 1 base, leaving 9 bases between the germline ends. There are 13 residues in the CDR3.

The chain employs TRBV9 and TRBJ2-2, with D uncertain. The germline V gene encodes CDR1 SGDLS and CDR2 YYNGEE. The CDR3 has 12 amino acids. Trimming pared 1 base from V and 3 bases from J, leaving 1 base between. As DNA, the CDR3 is TGTGCCAGCAGCGTACACACCGGGGAGCTGTTTTTT. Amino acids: CASSVHTGELFF.

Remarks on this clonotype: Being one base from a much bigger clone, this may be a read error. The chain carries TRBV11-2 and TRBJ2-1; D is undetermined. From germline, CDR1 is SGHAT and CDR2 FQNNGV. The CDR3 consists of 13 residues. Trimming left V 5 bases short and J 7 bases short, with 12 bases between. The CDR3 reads CASSPLRWNEQFF. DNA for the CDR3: TGTGCCAGCAGCCCCCTTCGGTGGAATGAGCAGTTCTTC.

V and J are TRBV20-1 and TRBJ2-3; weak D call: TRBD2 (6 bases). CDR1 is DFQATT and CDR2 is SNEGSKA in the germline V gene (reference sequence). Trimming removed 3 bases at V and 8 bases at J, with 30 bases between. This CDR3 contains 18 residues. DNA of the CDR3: TGCAGTGCTAGTCCCCACCTAGGGCGGGGAAACCCAAGACTTACGCAGTATTTT. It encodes CSASPHLGRGNPRLTQYF.

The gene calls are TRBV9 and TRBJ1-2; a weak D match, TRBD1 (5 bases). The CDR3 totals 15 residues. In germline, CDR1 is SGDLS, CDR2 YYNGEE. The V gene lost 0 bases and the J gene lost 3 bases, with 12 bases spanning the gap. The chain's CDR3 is CASSVGGSSDYGYTF. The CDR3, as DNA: TGTGCCAGCAGCGTAGGGGGCAGCTCTGACTATGGCTACACCTTC.

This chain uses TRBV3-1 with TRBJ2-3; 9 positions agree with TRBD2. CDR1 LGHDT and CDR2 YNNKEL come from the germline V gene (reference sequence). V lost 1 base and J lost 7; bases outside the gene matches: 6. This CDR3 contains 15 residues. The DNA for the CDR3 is TGTGCCAGCAGCCAAGCTCTAGCGGGGACTAATACGCAGTATTTT. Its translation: CASSQALAGTNTQYF.

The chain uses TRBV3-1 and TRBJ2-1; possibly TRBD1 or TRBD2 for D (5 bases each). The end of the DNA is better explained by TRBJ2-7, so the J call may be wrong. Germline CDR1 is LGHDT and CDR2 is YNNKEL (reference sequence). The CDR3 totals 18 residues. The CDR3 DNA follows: TGTGCCAGCAGCCAAGGGGCCCGGGGCGCCCGCTCCTACAATGAGCAGTACTTC. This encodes CASSQGARGARSYNEQYF.

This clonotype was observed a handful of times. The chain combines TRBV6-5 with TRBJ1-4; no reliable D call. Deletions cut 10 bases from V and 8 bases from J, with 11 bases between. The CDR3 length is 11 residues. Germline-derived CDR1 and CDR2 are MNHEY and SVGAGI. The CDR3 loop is CATGVGEKLFF. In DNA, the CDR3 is TGTGCCACCGGAGTTGGGGAAAAACTGTTTTTT.

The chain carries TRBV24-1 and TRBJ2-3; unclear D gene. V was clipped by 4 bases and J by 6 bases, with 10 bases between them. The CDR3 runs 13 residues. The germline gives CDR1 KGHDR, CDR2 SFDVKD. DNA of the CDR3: TGTGCCACCAGTGACCCCGGTGAGGATACGCAGTATTTT. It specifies CATSDPGEDTQYF.

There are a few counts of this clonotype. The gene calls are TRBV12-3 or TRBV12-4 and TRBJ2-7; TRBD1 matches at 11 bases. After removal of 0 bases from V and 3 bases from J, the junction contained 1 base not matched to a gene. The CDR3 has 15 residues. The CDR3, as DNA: TGTGCCAGCAGTTTAGCGGGACAGGGGGGCTACGAGCAGTACTTC. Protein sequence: CASSLAGQGGYEQYF.

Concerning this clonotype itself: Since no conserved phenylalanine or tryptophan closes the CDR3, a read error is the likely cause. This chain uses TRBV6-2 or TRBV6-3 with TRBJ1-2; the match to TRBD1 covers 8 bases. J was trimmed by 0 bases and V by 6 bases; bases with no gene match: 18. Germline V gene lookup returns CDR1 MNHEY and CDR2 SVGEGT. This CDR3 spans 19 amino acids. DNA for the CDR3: TGTGCCAGCAGGACCGACGCCGCGGGACAGGCCATATCTAACTATGGCTACACCCTC. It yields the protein CASRTDAAGQAISNYGYTL.

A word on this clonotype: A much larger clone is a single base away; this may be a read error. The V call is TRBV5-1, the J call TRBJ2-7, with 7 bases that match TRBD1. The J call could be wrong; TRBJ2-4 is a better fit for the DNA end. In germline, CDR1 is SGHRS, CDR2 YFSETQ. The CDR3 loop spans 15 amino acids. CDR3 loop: CANSTDTGVKNIQYF. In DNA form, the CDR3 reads TGCGCCAACAGCACCGATACAGGGGTCAAAAACATTCAGTACTTC.

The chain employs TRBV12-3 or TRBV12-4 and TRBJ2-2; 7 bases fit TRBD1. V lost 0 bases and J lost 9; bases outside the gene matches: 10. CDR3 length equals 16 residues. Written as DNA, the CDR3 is TGTGCCAGCAGTTTAGCAGTTCGGGACAGCAGCCGGGAGCTGTTTTTT. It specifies CASSLAVRDSSRELFF.

The CDR3 DNA reads TGTGCCAGCCAAGGGGCCAGGGAGGCTGAAGCTTTCTTT. Protein: CASQGAREAEAFF. V and J are TRBV13 and TRBJ1-1; a possible D gene is TRBD1 (5 bases). The CDR3 runs to 13 residues. Trimming cost V 8 bases and J 6 bases, with 16 bases left between them. Per germline, CDR1 PRHDT and CDR2 FYEKMQ (reference sequence). Full variable domain (outside the CDR3, taken from reference TRBV13 and TRBJ1-1): AAGVIQSPRHLIKEKRETATLKCYPIPRHDTVYWYQQGPGQDPQFLISFYEKMQSDKGSIPDRFSAQQFSDYHSELNMSSLELGDSALYFCASQGAREAEAFFGQGTRLTVV.